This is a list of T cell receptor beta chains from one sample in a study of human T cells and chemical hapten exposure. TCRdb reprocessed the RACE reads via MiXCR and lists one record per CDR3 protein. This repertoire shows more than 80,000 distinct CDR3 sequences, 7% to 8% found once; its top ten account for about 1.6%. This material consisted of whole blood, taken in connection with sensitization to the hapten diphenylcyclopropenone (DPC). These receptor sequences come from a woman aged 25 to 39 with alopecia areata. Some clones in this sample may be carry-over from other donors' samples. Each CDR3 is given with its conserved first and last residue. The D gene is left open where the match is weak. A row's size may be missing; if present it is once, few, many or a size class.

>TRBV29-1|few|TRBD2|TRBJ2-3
CSVEAGTSGTDTQYF
TGCAGCGTTGAAGCCGGGACTAGCGGCACAGATACGCAGTATTTT
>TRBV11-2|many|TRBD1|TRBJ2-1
CASSLVSGQYNEQFF
TGTGCCAGCAGCTTAGTATCGGGACAGTACAATGAGCAGTTCTTC
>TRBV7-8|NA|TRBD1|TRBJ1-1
CASSPVPGQEPRTTLGF
TGTGCCAGCAGCCCTGTCCCGGGACAGGAACCCCGGACAACCTTGGGCTTT
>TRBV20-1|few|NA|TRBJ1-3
CSAARRAASSGNTIYF
TGCAGTGCTGCCCGTAGGGCCGCGAGCTCTGGAAACACCATATATTTT
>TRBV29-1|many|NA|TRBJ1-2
CSVRVPADSYTF
TGCAGCGTTCGGGTCCCGGCAGATAGTTACACCTTC
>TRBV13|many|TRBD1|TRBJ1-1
CASSPTGGMNTEAFF
TGTGCCAGCAGCCCCACAGGGGGAATGAACACTGAAGCTTTCTTT
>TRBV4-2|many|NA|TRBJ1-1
CASSQGLFVGATEAFF
TGTGCCAGCAGCCAAGGGTTGTTCGTTGGGGCGACTGAAGCTTTCTTT
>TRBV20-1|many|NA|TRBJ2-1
CSVAGTDAYNEQFF
TGCAGTGTAGCTGGAACGGACGCGTACAATGAGCAGTTCTTC
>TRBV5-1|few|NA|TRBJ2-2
CASRPTKGVNTGELFF
TGCGCCAGCAGACCCACAAAGGGGGTCAACACCGGGGAGCTGTTTTTT
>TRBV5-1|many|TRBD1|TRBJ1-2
CASSFIGTANYGYTF
TGCGCCAGCAGCTTCATCGGGACAGCTAACTATGGCTACACCTTC
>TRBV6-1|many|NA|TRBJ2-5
CASSESGHYLTGTQYF
TGTGCCAGCAGTGAATCGGGACATTACCTCACTGGGACCCAGTACTTC
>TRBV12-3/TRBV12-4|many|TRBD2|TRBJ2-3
CASSPSQNLAGGITDTQYF
TGTGCCAGCAGTCCATCCCAAAACCTAGCGGGGGGGATCACAGATACGCAGTATTTT
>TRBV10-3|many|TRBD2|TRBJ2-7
CAISTTSGGPEQYF
TGTGCCATCAGTACGACTAGCGGGGGACCTGAGCAGTACTTC
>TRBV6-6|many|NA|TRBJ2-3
CASTDQNTDTQYF
TGTGCCAGCACAGATCAAAACACAGATACGCAGTATTTT
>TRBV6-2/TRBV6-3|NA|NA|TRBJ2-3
CASGKPGLTDTQYF
TGTGCCAGCGGAAAACCCGGGCTCACAGATACGCAGTATTTT
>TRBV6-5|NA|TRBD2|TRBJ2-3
CATRGAGFTDTQYF
TGTGCCACGAGGGGAGCGGGGTTCACAGATACGCAGTATTTT
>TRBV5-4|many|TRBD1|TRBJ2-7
CASSAQPWDRGSYEQYF
TGTGCCAGCAGCGCCCAACCGTGGGACAGGGGGTCCTACGAGCAGTACTTC
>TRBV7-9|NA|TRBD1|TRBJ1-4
CASSPGGSTANEKLFF
TGTGCCAGCAGCCCAGGGGGGAGTACGGCTAATGAAAAACTGTTTTTT
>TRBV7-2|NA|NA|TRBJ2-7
CASSLGGRAGEQYF
TGTGCCAGCAGCTTGGGGGGGCGGGCGGGCGAGCAGTACTTC
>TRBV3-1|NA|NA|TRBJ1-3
CASSQESASSRAGNTIYF
TGTGCCAGCAGCCAAGAATCGGCATCATCCCGCGCTGGAAACACCATATATTTT
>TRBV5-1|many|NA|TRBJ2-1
CASSLGASSYNEQFF
TGCGCCAGCAGCTTGGGGGCTTCCTCCTACAATGAGCAGTTCTTC
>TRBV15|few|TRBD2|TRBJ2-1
CATSELAGVRWNEQFF
TGTGCCACCAGCGAGCTGGCGGGGGTGCGTTGGAATGAGCAGTTCTTC
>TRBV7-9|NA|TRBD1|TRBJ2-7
CASSTTRTGGYYEQYF
TGTGCCAGCAGCACGACCCGGACAGGGGGTTACTACGAGCAGTACTTC
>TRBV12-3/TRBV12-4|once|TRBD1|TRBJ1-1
CASILRDSEAFF
TGTGCCAGCATCCTCCGGGACAGTGAAGCTTTCTTT
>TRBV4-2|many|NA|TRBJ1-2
CASSPEAGRDGYTF
TGTGCCAGCAGCCCCGAAGCAGGAAGGGATGGCTACACCTTC
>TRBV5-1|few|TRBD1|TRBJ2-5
CASSPDRGEEETQYF
TGCGCCAGCAGCCCCGACAGGGGAGAAGAAGAGACCCAGTACTTC
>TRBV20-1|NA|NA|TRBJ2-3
CSAPRGPSATPFF
TGCAGTGCTCCCCGGGGTCCTAGCGCGACACCTTTTTTT
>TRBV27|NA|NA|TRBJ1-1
CASSCGGGTEAFF
TGTGCCAGCAGTTGTGGTGGGGGCACTGAAGCTTTCTTT
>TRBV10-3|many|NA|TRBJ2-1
CATGKGEQFF
TGTGCCACCGGGAAGGGTGAGCAGTTCTTC
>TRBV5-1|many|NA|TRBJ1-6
CASSLTIQGDNSPLHF
TGCGCCAGCAGCTTGACCATACAGGGTGATAATTCACCCCTCCACTTT
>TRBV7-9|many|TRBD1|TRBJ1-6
CASTSGTATNSPLHF
TGTGCCAGCACTTCCGGGACAGCGACCAATTCACCCCTCCACTTT